A single sample is the source of the 16 T cell receptor beta chains below, sequenced in a study of T cell repertoires in cytomegalovirus infection. No antigens are known for them. TCRdb redid the calling of the reads with MiXCR, one entry per CDR3 protein. This table holds 230,000 or so distinct CDR3 sequences, about 40% found once. The specimen comprised CD8+ T cells from cultured PBMCs, sampled from culture after CMV antigen stimulation. These receptors were taken from a human donor in good health (CMV status not recorded). Some clones in this sample may be carry-over from other donors' samples.

This clonotype has just one count. This chain connects TRBV12-3 or TRBV12-4 to TRBJ1-3; a possible D gene is TRBD1 (6 bases). Trimming stripped 5 bases from V and 4 bases from J, with 15 bases between. The CDR3 contains 15 residues. The CDR3 reads CASSRSRGRGNTIYF. The DNA for the CDR3 is TGTGCCAGCAGTCGTAGCAGGGGCAGAGGAAACACCATATATTTT.

The V and J genes are TRBV27 and TRBJ1-2, with a tentative D call TRBD1 (6 bases). The V end lost 5 bases, the J end lost 2 bases, and 18 bases lay between the germline ends. CDR1 is MNHEY, CDR2 SMNVEV, per germline (reference sequence). The CDR3 extends over 16 amino acids. In nucleotides, the CDR3 is TGTGCCAGCAGTCCCTCTCACGGGACACTAAACTATGGCTACACCTTC. It yields the protein CASSPSHGTLNYGYTF.

This chain connects TRBV19 to TRBJ2-1; D possibly corresponds to TRBD1 (5 bases). V lost 2 bases, J lost 9 bases, and 17 bases lay in between. The V gene's germline CDR1 is LNHDA and CDR2 SQIVND (reference sequence). The CDR3 extends over 15 amino acids. The CDR3 sequence: CASSISSRAPAEQFF. CDR3 bases: TGTGCCAGTAGTATATCATCCAGGGCGCCGGCTGAGCAGTTCTTC.

Concerning this clonotype: One end of the junction is discordant with germline, which a read error may explain. The chain links TRBV7-2 to TRBJ2-1; 12 bases are shared with TRBD2. The CDR3 runs to 16 residues. Germline values: CDR1 SGHTA, CDR2 FQGNSA. The CDR3 sequence is CASSSTGLAGLNDQFF. In DNA, the CDR3 is TGTGCAAGCAGCTCCACCGGACTAGCGGGATTAAATGATCAGTTCTTC.

This chain connects TRBV7-8 to TRBJ2-5; tentative D call: TRBD1 (7 bases). V lost 1 base to trimming and J lost 10 bases, with 16 bases between them. The CDR3 loop spans 14 amino acids. Germline V gives CDR1 SGHVS, CDR2 FQNEAQ. CDR3 sequence (DNA): TGTGCCAGCAGCTTAGAAGGGGTCCAGGGGGGCCAGTACTTC. Its protein product is CASSLEGVQGGQYF.

This clonotype came up a few times. The chain links TRBV27 to TRBJ2-5, with D hard to call. The germline V gene encodes CDR1 MNHEY and CDR2 SMNVEV (reference sequence). The CDR3 is 13 amino acids. V lost 5 bases, J lost 2 bases, and 9 bases lay in between. CDR3 region: CASSRVSQETQYF. The DNA for the CDR3 is TGTGCCAGCAGTCGAGTATCTCAAGAGACCCAGTACTTC.

This chain connects TRBV7-4 to TRBJ1-2; D gene unclear. Trimming removed 7 bases at V and 4 bases at J, with 10 bases between. The CDR3 covers 12 residues. The germline V gene has CDR1 SGHVT and CDR2 SQSDAQ. Here the CDR3 reads CASKGRGYGYTF. CDR3 bases: TGTGCCAGCAAGGGCCGCGGCTATGGCTACACCTTC.

V gene TRBV14 combines with J gene TRBJ2-3; D might be TRBD2 (6 bases). There are 14 residues in the CDR3. V was cut by 3 bases and J by 5 bases, with 12 bases left in between. Per germline, CDR1 SGHDN and CDR2 FVKESK. The CDR3 reads CASSHDRGGDTQYF. The CDR3 DNA follows: TGTGCCAGCAGCCATGATCGGGGAGGAGATACGCAGTATTTT. The variable domain in full, completed from reference TRBV14 and TRBJ2-3, reads EAGVTQFPSHSVIEKGQTVTLRCDPISGHDNLYWYRRVMGKEIKFLLHFVKESKQDESGMPNNRFLAERTGGTYSTLKVQPAELEDSGVYFCASSHDRGGDTQYFGPGTRLTVL.

This clonotype was seen a handful of times. The rearrangement joins TRBV10-3 to TRBJ2-6, with 9 bases that match TRBD1. CDR1 and CDR2 (germline): ENHRY, SYGVKD. The junction had 9 bases not matched to a gene; V was cut back by 6 bases and J by 0 bases. This CDR3 has 18 residues. The CDR3 protein is CAIRGTGTGFSGANVLTF. CDR3 DNA: TGTGCCATCAGGGGGACCGGGACAGGGTTCTCTGGGGCCAACGTCCTGACTTTC.

This chain links TRBV7-9 with TRBJ2-6, with D uncertain. CDR3 length equals 19 residues. The V end was cut by 1 base, the J end by 0 bases, with 16 bases between. CDR1 and CDR2 from the germline V gene are SEHNR and FQNEAQ (reference sequence). CDR3 protein: CASSLVGELFLSGANVLTF. In nucleotides, the CDR3 is TGTGCCAGCAGCTTAGTTGGCGAGCTGTTCCTCTCTGGGGCCAACGTCCTGACTTTC.

The chain combines TRBV19 with TRBJ1-1, with D uncertain. This CDR3 has 14 amino acids. V lost 3 bases to trimming and J lost 6 bases, with 14 bases between them. Germline CDR1 and CDR2: LNHDA and SQIVND (reference sequence). CDR3 sequence (DNA): TGTGCCAGTAGTATGGGTTTTAGCAGAGCTGAAGCTTTCTTT. Protein sequence: CASSMGFSRAEAFF.

A note on this clonotype: The missing conserved phenylalanine or tryptophan at the end of this CDR3 makes a read error likely. The chain links TRBV9 to TRBJ2-1; D may be TRBD2 (7 bases). Looked up from germline, CDR1 is SGDLS and CDR2 is YYNGEE. This CDR3 comprises 13 residues. Trimming stripped 3 bases from V and 6 bases from J, with 10 bases between. The CDR3 bases are TGTGCCAGCAGCGGGGGAGGGGGCAATGAGCAGTTCCTC. Protein sequence: CASSGGGGNEQFL.

The rearrangement joins TRBV15 to TRBJ2-5; D gene unclear. Germline loops: CDR1 LNHNV, CDR2 YYDKDF (reference sequence). CDR3 length: 14 amino acids. V was shortened by 1 base and J by 1 base, with 7 bases between the two germline ends. CDR3: CATSRGGFQETQYF. Here the CDR3 DNA reads TGTGCCACCAGCAGAGGTGGATTCCAAGAGACCCAGTACTTC.

V gene TRBV29-1 combines with J gene TRBJ2-7; D may correspond to TRBD1 or TRBD2 (5 bases each). Germline CDR1 is SQVTM and CDR2 is ANQGSEA. Deletions cut 3 bases from V and 6 bases from J, with 12 bases between. This CDR3 is 12 amino acids long. DNA for the CDR3: TGCAGCGTTGAGTTCCAGGGACCCGAGCAGTACTTC. Protein sequence: CSVEFQGPEQYF.

This clonotype occurred a few times. J is TRBJ1-2 and V is TRBV10-3; D call uncertain. CDR1 is ENHRY and CDR2 is SYGVKD in the germline V gene. This CDR3 has 14 amino acids. The V end was cut by 4 bases, the J end by 6 bases, with 15 bases between. CDR3 protein: CAISGSRVKDGYTF. The DNA for the CDR3 is TGTGCCATCAGTGGTTCGCGTGTGAAGGATGGCTACACCTTC.

This clonotype was counted only a few times. V usage is TRBV7-2 and J usage is TRBJ2-7; 7 bases are shared with TRBD1. V was clipped by 4 bases and J by 3 bases; unmatched bases: 6. This CDR3 is 14 amino acids long. In germline, CDR1 is SGHTA, CDR2 FQGNSA. CDR3: CASSSDRLIYEQYF. Written as DNA, the CDR3 is TGTGCCAGCAGCTCGGACAGGCTCATCTACGAGCAGTACTTC. Looking up the rest from reference TRBV7-2 and TRBJ2-7 gives the full variable domain: GAGVSQSPSNKVTEKGKDVELRCDPISGHTALYWYRQSLGQGLEFLIYFQGNSAPDKSGLPSDRFSAERTGGSVSTLTIQRTQQEDSAVYLCASSSDRLIYEQYFGPGTRLTVT.